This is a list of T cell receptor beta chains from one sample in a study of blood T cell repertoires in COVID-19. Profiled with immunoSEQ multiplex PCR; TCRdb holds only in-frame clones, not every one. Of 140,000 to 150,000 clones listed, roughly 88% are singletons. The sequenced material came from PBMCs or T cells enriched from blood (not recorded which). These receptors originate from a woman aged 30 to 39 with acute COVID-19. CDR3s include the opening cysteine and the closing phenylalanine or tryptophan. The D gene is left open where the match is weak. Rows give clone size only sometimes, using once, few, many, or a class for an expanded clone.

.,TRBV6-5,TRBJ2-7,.,CASSYSRDSSSYEQYF,TGTGCCAGCAGTTACTCCCGGGACTCGAGCTCCTACGAGCAGTACTTC
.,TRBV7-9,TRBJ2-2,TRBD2,CASSPGGTGELFF,TGTGCCAGCAGCCCGGGGGGGACCGGGGAGCTGTTTTTT
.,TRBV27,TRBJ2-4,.,CASSKVALAKNIQYF,TGTGCCAGCTCTAAGGTAGCGCTGGCCAAAAACATTCAGTACTTC
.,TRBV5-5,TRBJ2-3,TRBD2,CASSLDVSGSTDTQYF,TGTGCCAGCAGCTTGGATGTTAGCGGGAGCACAGATACGCAGTATTTT
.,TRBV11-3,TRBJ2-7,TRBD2,CASTPGGGPLAHEQYF,TGTGCCAGCACCCCCGGGGGGGGGCCTCTTGCGCACGAGCAGTACTTC
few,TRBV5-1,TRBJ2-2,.,CASSEPAGELFF,TGCGCCAGCAGTGAACCGGCCGGGGAGCTGTTTTTT
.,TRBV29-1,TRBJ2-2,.,CSVEGRGNTGELFF,TGCAGCGTTGAAGGGAGGGGTAACACCGGGGAGCTGTTTTTT
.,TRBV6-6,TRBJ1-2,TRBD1,CASSYPPGQALYGYTF,TGTGCCAGCAGTTACCCTCCGGGACAGGCCCTCTATGGCTACACCTTC
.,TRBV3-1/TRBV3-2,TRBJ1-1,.,CASSQTAYTEAFF,TGTGCCAGCAGCCAGACAGCTTACACTGAAGCTTTCTTT
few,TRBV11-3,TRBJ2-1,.,CASSLGAYNEQFF,TGTGCCAGCAGCTTAGGAGCGTACAATGAGCAGTTCTTC
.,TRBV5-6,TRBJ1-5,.,CASSLDRGNQPQHF,TGTGCCAGCAGCTTGGACAGGGGCAATCAGCCCCAGCATTTT
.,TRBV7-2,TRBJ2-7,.,CASSPGGAREQYF,TGTGCCAGCAGCCCCGGTGGGGCTAGAGAGCAGTACTTC
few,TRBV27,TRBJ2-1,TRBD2,CASSLGAGRDEQFF,TGTGCCAGCAGTTTAGGAGCAGGGAGGGATGAGCAGTTCTTC
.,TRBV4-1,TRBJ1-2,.,CASSHQSNYGYTF,TGCGCCAGCAGCCACCAGTCTAACTATGGCTACACCTTC
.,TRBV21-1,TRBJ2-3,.,CASRRKLAGGTDTQYF,TGTGCCAGCAGGCGAAAACTAGCGGGAGGCACAGATACGCAGTATTTT
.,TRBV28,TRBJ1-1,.,CASSPRTANTEAFF,TGTGCCAGCAGTCCTCGGACAGCGAACACTGAAGCTTTCTTT
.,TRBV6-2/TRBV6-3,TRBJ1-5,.,CASSYTTFNQPQHF,TGTGCCAGCAGTTACACAACCTTCAATCAGCCCCAGCATTTT
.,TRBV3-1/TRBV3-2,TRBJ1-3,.,CASRPSSGNTIYF,TGTGCCAGCAGGCCCAGCTCTGGAAACACCATATATTTT
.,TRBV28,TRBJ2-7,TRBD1,CASSFRDRLSYEQYF,TGTGCCAGCAGCTTCCGGGACAGGCTATCCTACGAGCAGTACTTC
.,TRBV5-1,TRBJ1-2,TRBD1,CASSPGQEGYGYTF,TGCGCCAGCAGCCCAGGACAGGAAGGGTATGGCTACACCTTC
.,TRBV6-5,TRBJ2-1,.,CASRALDYNEQFF,TGTGCCAGCAGGGCACTAGATTACAATGAGCAGTTCTTC
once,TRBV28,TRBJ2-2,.,CASRGDPRGTGELFF,TGTGCCAGCAGGGGAGATCCGCGTGGCACCGGGGAGCTGTTTTTT
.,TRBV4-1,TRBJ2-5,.,CASSPPNEETQYF,TGCGCCAGCAGCCCCCCTAATGAAGAGACCCAGTACTTC
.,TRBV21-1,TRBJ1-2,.,CASSKMGPGGRVNYGYTF,TGTGCCAGCAGCAAAATGGGCCCAGGGGGCAGGGTCAACTATGGCTACACCTTC
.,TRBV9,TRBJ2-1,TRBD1,CVSSALTGDGYNEQFF,TGTGTCAGCAGCGCCCTGACAGGGGACGGGTACAATGAGCAGTTCTTC
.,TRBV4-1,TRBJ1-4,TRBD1,CASSPGTGDNEKLFF,TGCGCCAGCAGCCCCGGGACAGGGGATAATGAAAAACTGTTTTTT
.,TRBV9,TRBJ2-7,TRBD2,CASSLATGTSGKQYF,TGTGCCAGCAGCCTCGCTACCGGGACTAGCGGAAAGCAGTACTTC
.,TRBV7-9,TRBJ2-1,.,CASSLFSGPYNEQFF,TGTGCCAGCAGCTTATTCAGCGGGCCATACAATGAGCAGTTCTTC
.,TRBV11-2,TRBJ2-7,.,CASSLVRGSSYEQYF,TGTGCCAGCAGCTTAGTTCGTGGGAGCTCCTACGAGCAGTACTTC
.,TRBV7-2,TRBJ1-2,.,CASSPQGYSYGYTF,TGTGCCAGCAGCCCACAGGGATACAGCTATGGCTACACCTTC
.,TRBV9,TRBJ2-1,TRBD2,CASSVGTSGSFYEQFF,TGTGCCAGCAGCGTTGGTACTAGCGGGAGTTTTTATGAGCAGTTCTTC
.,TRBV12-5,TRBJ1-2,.,CASGLAIGTLNTNYGYTF,TGTGCTAGTGGTTTGGCTATCGGGACACTAAACACTAACTATGGCTACACCTTC
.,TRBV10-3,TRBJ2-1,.,CAISTSGTGGEQFF,TGTGCCATCAGTACAAGCGGAACCGGGGGTGAGCAGTTCTTC
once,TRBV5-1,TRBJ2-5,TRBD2,CASSLVSGRRETQYF,TGCGCCAGCAGCTTGGTGAGCGGGAGAAGGGAGACCCAGTACTTC
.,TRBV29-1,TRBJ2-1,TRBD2,CSVEELAGVGNEQFF,TGCAGCGTTGAAGAGCTAGCGGGAGTGGGCAATGAGCAGTTCTTC
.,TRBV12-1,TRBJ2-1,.,CASSDLTALAGVHNEQFF,TGTGCCAGCAGCGATCTCACAGCACTAGCGGGAGTCCACAATGAGCAGTTCTTC
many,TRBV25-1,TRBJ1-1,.,CASSEPGRGTEAFF,TGTGCCAGCAGTGAACCAGGACGGGGCACTGAAGCTTTCTTT
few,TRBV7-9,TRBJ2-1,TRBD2,CASSLIGLAVDNEQFF,TGTGCCAGCAGCTTGATCGGACTAGCGGTAGACAATGAGCAGTTCTTC
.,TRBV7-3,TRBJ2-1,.,CASSLTLYNEQFF,TGTGCCAGCAGCTTAACCCTATACAATGAGCAGTTCTTC
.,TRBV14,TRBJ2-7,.,CASSQSRQPYEQYF,TGTGCCAGCAGCCAGAGCCGACAACCCTACGAGCAGTACTTC
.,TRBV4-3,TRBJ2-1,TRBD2,CASSQVRTSGRTYNEQFF,TGCGCCAGCAGCCAAGTTAGGACTAGCGGGAGGACCTACAATGAGCAGTTCTTC
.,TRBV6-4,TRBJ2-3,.,CASSGGGPTDTQYF,TGTGCCAGCAGTGGCGGGGGCCCCACAGATACGCAGTATTTT
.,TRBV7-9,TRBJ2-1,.,CASSFRGDEQFF,TGTGCCAGCAGCTTCCGGGGTGATGAGCAGTTCTTC
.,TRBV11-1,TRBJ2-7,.,CASSLPGVEQYF,TGTGCCAGCAGCTTACCAGGGGTCGAGCAGTACTTC
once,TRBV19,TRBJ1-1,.,CASSMGGSGVTEAFF,TGTGCCAGTAGTATGGGGGGGTCAGGGGTCACTGAAGCTTTCTTT
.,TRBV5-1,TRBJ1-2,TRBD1,CASSVMETGGYGYTF,TGCGCCAGCAGTGTGATGGAGACAGGGGGCTACGGCTACACCTTC
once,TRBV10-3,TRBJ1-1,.,CATQGGSAEAFF,TGTGCCACCCAGGGAGGGTCCGCTGAAGCTTTCTTT
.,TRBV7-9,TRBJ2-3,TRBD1,CASSFGQGYTDTQYF,TGTGCCAGCAGCTTTGGACAGGGGTACACAGATACGCAGTATTTT
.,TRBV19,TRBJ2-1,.,CASSIVPGRPWENEQFF,TGTGCCAGTAGTATAGTACCGGGCCGGCCTTGGGAGAATGAGCAGTTCTTC
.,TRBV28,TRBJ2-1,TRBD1,CASSLRGTAYNEQFF,TGTGCCAGCAGTTTAAGGGGGACAGCATACAATGAGCAGTTCTTC
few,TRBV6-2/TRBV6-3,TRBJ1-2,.,CASSYQPSDSCTF,TGTGCCAGCAGTTACCAGCCGTCGGACAGCTGCACCTTC
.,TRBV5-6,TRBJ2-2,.,CASSFLQGTGELFF,TGTGCCAGCAGCTTCTTGCAGGGAACCGGGGAGCTGTTTTTT
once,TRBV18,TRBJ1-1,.,CASSPLDRGGGVNTEAFF,TGTGCCAGCTCACCATTAGATAGGGGAGGCGGGGTGAACACTGAAGCTTTCTTT
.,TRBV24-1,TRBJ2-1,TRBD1,CATSDPPGRGPSDEQFF,TGTGCCACCAGTGATCCCCCGGGTAGGGGGCCTAGTGATGAGCAGTTCTTC
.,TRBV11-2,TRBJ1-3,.,CASSLDLLSNTIYF,TGTGCCAGCAGCTTAGATCTACTAAGTAACACCATATATTTT
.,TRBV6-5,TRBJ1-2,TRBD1,CASSLDRGYGYTF,TGTGCCAGCAGCCTGGACAGGGGATATGGCTACACCTTC
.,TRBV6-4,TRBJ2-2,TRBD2,CASSPSGTTGELFF,TGTGCCAGCAGCCCTAGCGGGACTACCGGGGAGCTGTTTTTT
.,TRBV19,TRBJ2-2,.,CATHGGTFTGELFF,TGTGCCACCCACGGTGGGACTTTCACCGGGGAGCTGTTTTTT
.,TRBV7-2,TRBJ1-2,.,CASSSGQNYGYTF,TGTGCCAGCAGCTCAGGTCAAAACTATGGCTACACCTTC